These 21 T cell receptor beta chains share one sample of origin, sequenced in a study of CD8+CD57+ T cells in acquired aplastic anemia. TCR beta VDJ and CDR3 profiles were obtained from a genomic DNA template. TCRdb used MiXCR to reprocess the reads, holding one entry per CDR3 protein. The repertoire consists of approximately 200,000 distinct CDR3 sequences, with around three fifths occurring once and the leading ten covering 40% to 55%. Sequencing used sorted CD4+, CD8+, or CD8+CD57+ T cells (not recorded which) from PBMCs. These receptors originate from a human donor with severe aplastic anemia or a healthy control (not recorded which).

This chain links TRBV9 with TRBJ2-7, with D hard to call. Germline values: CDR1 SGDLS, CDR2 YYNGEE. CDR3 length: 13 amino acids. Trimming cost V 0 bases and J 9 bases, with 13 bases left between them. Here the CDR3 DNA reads TGTGCCAGCAGCGTAGCTGTTAATGGGGTGCAGTACTTC. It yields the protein CASSVAVNGVQYF.

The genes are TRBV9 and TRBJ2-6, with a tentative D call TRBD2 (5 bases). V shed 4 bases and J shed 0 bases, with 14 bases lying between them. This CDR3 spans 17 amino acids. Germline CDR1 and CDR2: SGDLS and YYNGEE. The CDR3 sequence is CASSPRGSDSGANVLTF. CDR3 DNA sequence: TGTGCCAGCAGCCCTCGGGGTTCAGACTCTGGGGCCAACGTCCTGACTTTC.

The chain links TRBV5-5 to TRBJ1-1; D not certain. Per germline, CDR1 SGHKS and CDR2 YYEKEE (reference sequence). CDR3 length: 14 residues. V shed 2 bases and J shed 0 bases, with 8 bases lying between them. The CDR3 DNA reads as TGTGCCAGCAGCTTAAGCCAGGTGAACACTGAAGCTTTCTTT. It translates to CASSLSQVNTEAFF.

CDR3 sequence: CASSILAGGYTF. The CDR3 nucleotides read TGTGCCAGCAGCATACTAGCGGGGGGCTACACCTTC. The V and J genes are TRBV7-9 and TRBJ1-2; D ambiguous. The CDR3 sequence is 12 residues long. Trimming shortened V by 5 bases and J by 8 bases, and 12 bases separated the two germline ends. Per germline, CDR1 SEHNR and CDR2 FQNEAQ (reference sequence).

The CDR3 coding sequence is TGTGCCAGCAGCGTAGGATCGCACTTCACAGATACGCAGTATTTT. Its protein product is CASSVGSHFTDTQYF. The chain uses TRBV9 and TRBJ2-3; no clear D gene. Germline lookup yields CDR1 SGDLS and CDR2 YYNGEE. CDR3 length: 15 residues. Trimming stripped 0 bases from V and 2 bases from J, with 10 bases between.

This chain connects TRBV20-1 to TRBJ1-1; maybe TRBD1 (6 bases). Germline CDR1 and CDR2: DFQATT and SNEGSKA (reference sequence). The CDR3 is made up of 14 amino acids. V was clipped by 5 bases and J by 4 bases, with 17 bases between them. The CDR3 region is CSAGYLRGSTEAFF. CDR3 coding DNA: TGCAGTGCTGGCTACCTCAGGGGCAGCACTGAAGCTTTCTTT.

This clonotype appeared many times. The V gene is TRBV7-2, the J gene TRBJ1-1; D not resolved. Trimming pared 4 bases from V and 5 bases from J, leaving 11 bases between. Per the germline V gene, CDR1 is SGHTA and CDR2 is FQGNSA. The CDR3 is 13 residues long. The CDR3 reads CASSSPMLTEAFF. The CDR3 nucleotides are TGTGCCAGCAGCTCCCCGATGTTGACTGAAGCTTTCTTT. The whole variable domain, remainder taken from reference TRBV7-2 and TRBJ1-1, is GAGVSQSPSNKVTEKGKDVELRCDPISGHTALYWYRQSLGQGLEFLIYFQGNSAPDKSGLPSDRFSAERTGGSVSTLTIQRTQQEDSAVYLCASSSPMLTEAFFGQGTRLTVV.

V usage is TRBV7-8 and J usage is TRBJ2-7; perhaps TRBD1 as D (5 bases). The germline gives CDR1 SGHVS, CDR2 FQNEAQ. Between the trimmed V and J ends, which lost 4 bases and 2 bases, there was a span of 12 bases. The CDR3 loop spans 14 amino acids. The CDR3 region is CASSSRQRAYEQYF. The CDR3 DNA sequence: TGTGCCAGCAGCTCGAGACAGAGAGCCTACGAGCAGTACTTC.

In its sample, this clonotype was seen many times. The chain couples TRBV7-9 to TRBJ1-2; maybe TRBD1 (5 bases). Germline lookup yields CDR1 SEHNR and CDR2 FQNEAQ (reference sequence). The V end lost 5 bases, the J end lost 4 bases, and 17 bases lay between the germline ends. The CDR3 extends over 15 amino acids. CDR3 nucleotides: TGTGCCAGCAGCCTAGGAGACAGTTTAAGCTATGGCTACACCTTC. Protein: CASSLGDSLSYGYTF.

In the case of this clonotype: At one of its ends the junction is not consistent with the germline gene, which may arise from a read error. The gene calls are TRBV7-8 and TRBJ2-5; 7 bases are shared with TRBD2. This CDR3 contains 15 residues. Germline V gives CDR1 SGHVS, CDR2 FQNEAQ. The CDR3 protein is CASSLALTSRETQCF. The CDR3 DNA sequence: TGTGCCAGCAGCTTAGCCCTGACTAGCAGAGAGACCCAGTGCTTC.

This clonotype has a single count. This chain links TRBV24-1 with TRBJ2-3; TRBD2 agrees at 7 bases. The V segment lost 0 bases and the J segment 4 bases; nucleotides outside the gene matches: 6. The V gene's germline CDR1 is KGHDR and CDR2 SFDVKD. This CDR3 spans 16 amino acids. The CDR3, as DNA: TGTGCCACCAGTGATTTGGTGAGGGGAGGGGCAGATACGCAGTATTTT. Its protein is CATSDLVRGGADTQYF.

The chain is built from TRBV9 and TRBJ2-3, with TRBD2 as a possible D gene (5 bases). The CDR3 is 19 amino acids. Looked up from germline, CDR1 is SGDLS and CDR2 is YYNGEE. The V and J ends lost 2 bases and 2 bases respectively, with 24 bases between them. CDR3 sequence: CASSVTRVALARITDTQYF. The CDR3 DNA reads TGTGCCAGCAGCGTCACTAGGGTAGCGTTGGCGAGGATCACAGATACGCAGTATTTT.

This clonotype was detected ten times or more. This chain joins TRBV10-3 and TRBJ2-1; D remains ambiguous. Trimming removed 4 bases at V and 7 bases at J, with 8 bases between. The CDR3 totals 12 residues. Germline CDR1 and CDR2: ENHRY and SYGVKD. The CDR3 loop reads CAISVALNEQFF. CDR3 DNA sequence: TGTGCCATCAGTGTTGCGTTAAATGAGCAGTTCTTC.

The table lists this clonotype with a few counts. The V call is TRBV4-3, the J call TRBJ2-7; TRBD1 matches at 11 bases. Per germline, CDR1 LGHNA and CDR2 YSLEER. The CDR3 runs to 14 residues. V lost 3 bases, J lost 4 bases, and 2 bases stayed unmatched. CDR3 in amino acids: CASSQDRGRYEQYF. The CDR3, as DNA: TGCGCCAGCAGCCAGGACAGGGGGCGATACGAGCAGTACTTC.

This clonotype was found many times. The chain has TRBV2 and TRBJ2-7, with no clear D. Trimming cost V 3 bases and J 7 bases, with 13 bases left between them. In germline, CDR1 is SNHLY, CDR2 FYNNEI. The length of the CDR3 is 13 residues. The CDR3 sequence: CASSDETTWEQYF. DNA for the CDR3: TGTGCCAGCAGTGATGAGACCACCTGGGAGCAGTACTTC.

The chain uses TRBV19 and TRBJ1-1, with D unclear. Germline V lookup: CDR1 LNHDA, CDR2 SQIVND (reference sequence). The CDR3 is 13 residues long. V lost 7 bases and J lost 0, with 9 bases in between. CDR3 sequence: CASTPDVNTEAFF. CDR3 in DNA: TGTGCCAGTACCCCGGATGTGAACACTGAAGCTTTCTTT.

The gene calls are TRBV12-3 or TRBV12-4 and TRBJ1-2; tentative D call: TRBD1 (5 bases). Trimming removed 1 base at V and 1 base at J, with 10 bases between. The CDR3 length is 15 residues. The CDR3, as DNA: TGTGCCAGCAGTTTAGGAGGGGCCAGTAACTATGGCTACACCTTC. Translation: CASSLGGASNYGYTF.

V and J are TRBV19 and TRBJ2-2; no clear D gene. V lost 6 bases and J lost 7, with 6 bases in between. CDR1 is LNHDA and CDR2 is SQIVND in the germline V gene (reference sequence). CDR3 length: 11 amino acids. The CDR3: CASRLYGELFF. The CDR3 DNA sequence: TGTGCCAGTAGGCTCTACGGGGAGCTGTTTTTT.

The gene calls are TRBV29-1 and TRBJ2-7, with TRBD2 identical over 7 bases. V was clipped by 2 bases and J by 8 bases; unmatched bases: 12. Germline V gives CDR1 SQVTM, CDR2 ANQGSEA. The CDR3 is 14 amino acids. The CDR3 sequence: CSVEPPGRPTKQYF. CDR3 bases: TGCAGCGTTGAACCTCCCGGGAGGCCTACGAAGCAGTACTTC.

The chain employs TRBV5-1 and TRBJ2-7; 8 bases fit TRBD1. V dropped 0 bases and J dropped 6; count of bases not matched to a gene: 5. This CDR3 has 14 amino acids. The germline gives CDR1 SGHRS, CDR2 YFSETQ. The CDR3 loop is CASSLVGTGFEQYF. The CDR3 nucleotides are TGCGCCAGCAGCTTGGTTGGGACAGGTTTCGAGCAGTACTTC.

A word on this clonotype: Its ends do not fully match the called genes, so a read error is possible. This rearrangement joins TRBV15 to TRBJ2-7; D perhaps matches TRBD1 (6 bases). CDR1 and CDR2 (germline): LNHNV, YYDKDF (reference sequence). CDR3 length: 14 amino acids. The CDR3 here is CATSRRGSSCEQYF. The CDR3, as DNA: TGTGCCACCAGCAGGAGGGGGAGCTCCTGCGAGCAGTACTTC.